The following is a TCR beta chain sequence with its context. This clonotype was observed once. Its antigen remains unidentified. One end of the junction varies from germline; a read error may be responsible. Donors were a few dozen systemically healthy Caucasian individuals from Russia aged roughly 6 to 90 years. Roughly 9 milliliters of peripheral blood were drawn from each donor into EDTA-treated Vacutainer tubes. Ficoll-Paque density-gradient centrifugation was used to isolate PBMCs, with at least 7 million per sample. Trizol reagent was used to extract total RNA from PBMCs, with at least 5 micrograms per sample. The percentages of naive CD45RAhigh/CD27high T cells were determined by flow cytometry on a PBMC aliquot from every donor. Reading from cysteine to phenylalanine, the CDR3 counts 14 amino acids. The sequence is cut down to CDR3 DNA, 42 bases in frame from base 1. Taken from the germline V gene (reference sequence), the CDR1 and CDR2 loops are DFQATT and SNEGSKA.

The method was 5' RACE. The reads were generated on an Illumina HiSeq 2500. The second PCR ran for about 6 to 11 cycles and used a J-beta primer mix along with a sample-barcoded 5' primer. A template-switch 5' adaptor carrying 12 random nucleotides introduced a unique molecular identifier onto each TCR beta cDNA molecule. Each sample yielded at least 3 million CDR3-containing paired-end reads. First-strand cDNA was synthesized from all RNA with the Mint cDNA synthesis kit, primed by a TRBC-specific oligonucleotide. Following uracil-DNA glycosylase treatment, a first 18-cycle PCR with universal primers M1SS and BC2_uni_R was performed on all cDNA. Under the source paper's analysis protocol: Each sample was normalized by randomly selecting 1 million high-quality reads, each carrying a distinct molecular identifier. Reads with shared molecular identifiers were discarded instead of being binned into consensus sequences. MiTCR, run with a Q25 quality threshold and the strictest error-elimination algorithm, handled CDR3 identification, clonotype clustering and error correction. Lower-bound total TCR beta diversity was estimated with a nonparametric unseen species model using Euler transformation. TCRdb trimmed the raw reads at Q25, called clones with MiXCR and kept productive beta chains. Entries are consolidated by CDR3 protein sequence, retaining the most common genes and DNA. The V and J calls here are based on TCRdb, not the publication. This sample holds hundreds of thousands of distinct CDR3 sequences; about 52% were observed only once. Under 65% of the sample goes to the ten largest clones.

This sample is part of a study of blood T cells in healthy people across ages (dated by TCRdb to 2013 to 2016). Concerning the study at large: In model experiments, roughly one uniquely barcoded TCR beta cDNA molecule per two T cells was captured by template switching. Age-related changes in TCR beta repertoire diversity were measured in the study by deep sequencing normalized with unique cDNA molecular identifiers. Four age groups were formed from the donors: young (average roughly 16 years), middle-aged (around 40), aged (roughly 56) and long-lived (roughly 81). To avoid experimental bias, donors of different ages were randomly spread across the sequencing lanes. For two donors (one aged 18 to 29 and one aged 80 or older), the study analyzed two additional independent replicas of 1 million unique cDNA reads from the same blood draw.

Overall study outcomes, separate from this receptor: Estimates of total diversity based on one million sequenced T cells were considered lower bounds and underestimates. Because donor CMV infection status was unknown, age-related changes in expanded clonotypes were potentially confounded. As age increased, observed TCR beta diversity per million T cells dropped in a roughly linear way, and a significant reduction was already evident by age 40. Compared with the aged group, the long-lived group had more naive CD4+ T cells, fewer expanded clones and increased TCR diversity, suggesting age selection. Observed TCR beta diversity correlated strongly with the percentage of naive T cells measured by flow cytometry. Bulk unsorted PBMC profiling prevented conclusive comparison of naive and antigen-experienced compartments.

This clonotype was sampled from a man aged 60 to 69 in good health. The material sequenced was blood. The chain couples TRBV20-1 to TRBJ2-1; 9 bases in the middle match TRBD2. CDR3 protein: CSAGTSRGYGEEFF. Read as DNA, the sequence is TGCAGTGCTGGGACTAGCAGGGGCTACGGTGAGGAGTTCTTC.